This TCR beta chain was recorded in a study of T-cell reconstitution after alpha-beta-depleted transplantation in children. General study results and limits: From newly produced T cells came most of the T-cell counts and diversity one year after transplant. For some patients, TCRbeta diversity was high at day 60 because of recipient T cells and thymic progenitors that survived. By about two months after transplant, alpha-beta T cells reportedly arose from several hundred graft clones that had expanded.

There are many counts of this clonotype. The antigen is undetermined. Unique molecular identifiers were incorporated when the TCRbeta library was constructed. MiXCR, applied by TCRdb to the PCR reads, yields one record per CDR3 protein. In the table there are some 300,000 distinct CDR3 sequences, almost 8% of which are singletons. This CDR3 is built from 15 residues. Trimming took 5 bases from V and 3 from J; bases not matched to a gene: 7. Per the germline V gene, CDR1 is MNHEY and CDR2 is SVGAGI. This TCR came from a female patient aged 2 to 10 who had a stem cell transplant for Fanconi anemia, so the T cells may come from the graft donor. The source was peripheral blood, collected 360 days after TCRalphabeta/CD19-depleted stem cell transplant. The chain has TRBV6-5 and TRBJ2-1; 7 bases align to TRBD2. CDR3 coding DNA: TGTGCCAGCAGTAATTTAGCGGGCCTCTACAATGAGCAGTTCTTC. Its translation: CASSNLAGLYNEQFF.